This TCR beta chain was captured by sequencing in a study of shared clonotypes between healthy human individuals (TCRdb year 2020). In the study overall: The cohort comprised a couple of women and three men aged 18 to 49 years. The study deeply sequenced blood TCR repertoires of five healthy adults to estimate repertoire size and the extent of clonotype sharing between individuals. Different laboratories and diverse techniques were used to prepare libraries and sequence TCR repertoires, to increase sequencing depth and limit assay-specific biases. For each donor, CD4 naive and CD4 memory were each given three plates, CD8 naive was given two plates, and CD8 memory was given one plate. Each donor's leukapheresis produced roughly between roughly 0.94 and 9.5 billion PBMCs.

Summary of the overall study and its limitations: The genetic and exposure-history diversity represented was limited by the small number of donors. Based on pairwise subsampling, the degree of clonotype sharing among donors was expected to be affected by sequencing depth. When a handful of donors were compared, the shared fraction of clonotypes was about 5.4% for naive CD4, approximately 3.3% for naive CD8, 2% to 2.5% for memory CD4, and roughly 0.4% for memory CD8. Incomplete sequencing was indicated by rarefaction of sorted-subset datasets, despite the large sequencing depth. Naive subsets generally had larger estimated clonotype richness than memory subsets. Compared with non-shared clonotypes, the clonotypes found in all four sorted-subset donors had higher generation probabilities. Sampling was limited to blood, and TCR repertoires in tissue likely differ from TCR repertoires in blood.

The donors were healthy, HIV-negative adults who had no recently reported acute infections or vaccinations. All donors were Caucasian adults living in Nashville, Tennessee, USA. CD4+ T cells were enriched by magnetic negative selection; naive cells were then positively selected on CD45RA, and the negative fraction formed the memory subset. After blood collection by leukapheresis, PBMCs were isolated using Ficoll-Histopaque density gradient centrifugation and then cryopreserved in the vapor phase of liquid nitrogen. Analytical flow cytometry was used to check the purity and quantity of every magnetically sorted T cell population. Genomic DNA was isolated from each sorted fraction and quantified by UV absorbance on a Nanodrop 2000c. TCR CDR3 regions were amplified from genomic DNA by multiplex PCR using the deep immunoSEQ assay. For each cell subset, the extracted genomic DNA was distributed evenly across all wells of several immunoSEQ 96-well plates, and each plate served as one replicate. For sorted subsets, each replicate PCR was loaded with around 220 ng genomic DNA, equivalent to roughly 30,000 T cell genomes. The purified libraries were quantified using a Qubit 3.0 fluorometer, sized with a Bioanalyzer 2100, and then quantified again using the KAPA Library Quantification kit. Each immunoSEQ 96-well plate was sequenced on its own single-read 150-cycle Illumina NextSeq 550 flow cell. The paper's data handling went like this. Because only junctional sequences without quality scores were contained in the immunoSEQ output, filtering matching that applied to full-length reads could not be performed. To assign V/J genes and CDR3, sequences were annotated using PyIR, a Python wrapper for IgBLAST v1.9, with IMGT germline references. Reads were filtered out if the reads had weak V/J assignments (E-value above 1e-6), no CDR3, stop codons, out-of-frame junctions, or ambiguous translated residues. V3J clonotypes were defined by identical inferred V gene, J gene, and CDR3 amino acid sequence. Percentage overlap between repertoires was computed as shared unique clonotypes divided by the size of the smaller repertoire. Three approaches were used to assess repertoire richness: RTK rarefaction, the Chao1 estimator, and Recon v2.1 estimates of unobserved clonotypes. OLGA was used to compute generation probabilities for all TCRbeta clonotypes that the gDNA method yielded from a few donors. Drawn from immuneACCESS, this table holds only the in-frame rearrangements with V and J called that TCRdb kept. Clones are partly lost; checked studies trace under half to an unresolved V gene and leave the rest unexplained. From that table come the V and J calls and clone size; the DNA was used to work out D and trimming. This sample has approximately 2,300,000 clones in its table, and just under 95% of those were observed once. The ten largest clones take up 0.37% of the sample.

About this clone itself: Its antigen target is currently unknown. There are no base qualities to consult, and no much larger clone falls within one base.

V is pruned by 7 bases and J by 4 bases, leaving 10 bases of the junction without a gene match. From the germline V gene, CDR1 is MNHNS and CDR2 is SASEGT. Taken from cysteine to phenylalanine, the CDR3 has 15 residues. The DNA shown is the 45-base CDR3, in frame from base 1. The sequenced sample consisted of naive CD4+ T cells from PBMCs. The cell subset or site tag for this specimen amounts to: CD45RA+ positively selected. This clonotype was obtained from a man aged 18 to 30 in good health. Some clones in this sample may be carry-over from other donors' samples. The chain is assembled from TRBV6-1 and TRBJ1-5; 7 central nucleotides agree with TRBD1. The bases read TGTGCCAGCACTGTGCCGGGACAGCGAAATCAGCCCCAGCATTTT. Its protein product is CASTVPGQRNQPQHF.